This T cell receptor beta chain was captured in a study of shared clonotypes between healthy human individuals. Study information: Donor ages ranged 18 to 49 years: a couple of women, three men.

A CD45RA-negative memory subset and a CD45RA+ naive subset were separated from the CD4+ cells. Study-level findings and limits: Relative to memory subsets, naive subsets generally showed larger estimated richness.

The CDR3 is 16 amino acids. Trimming took 1 base from V and 4 from J; bases not matched to a gene: 6. Germline V gene lookup returns CDR1 SGHTA and CDR2 FQGNSA. Concerning this clone itself: The antigen is unknown.

The sorted-subset replicate PCRs were given around 200 ng DNA, which is around 29,000 T cell genomes. The protocol was immunoSEQ multiplex PCR, while the TCRdb copy is restricted to in-frame clones and leaves out a portion. The sample consists of approximately 2.5 million clones, 90% to 95% of them appearing once. The sequencing sample was made of naive CD4+ T cells sorted from blood. The subset denotes: CD45RA+ positively selected. This clonotype was obtained from a man aged 18 to 29 in good health. The chain uses TRBV7-2 and TRBJ2-2, with 7 bases aligning to TRBD1. CDR3 protein: CASSLGGRGLTGELFF. The CDR3 coding sequence is TGTGCCAGCAGCTTAGGCGGTAGGGGGCTCACCGGGGAGCTGTTTTTT.